This T cell receptor (beta chain) derives from a study of PD-1 blockade in classical Hodgkin lymphoma (dated by TCRdb to between 2020 and 2021). For context, the study as a whole: The study used CyTOF and TCR beta sequencing to define a peripheral blood immune signature of response to PD-1 blockade in classical Hodgkin lymphoma. Broad study findings and their caveats: Baseline TCR diversity was reported to be lower in newly diagnosed patients than in healthy donors, and even lower in relapsed/refractory patients. The study was limited to a single clinical trial cohort, and causes of repertoire differences, possibly disease activity or prior therapy, remained undefined.

As concerns this clone: No antigen is known for it. Base quality data are lacking; no much larger clone is found one base away.

The Qiagen DNeasy kit was used to extract genomic DNA from unsorted PBMCs and from the negatively selected CD4+ and CD8+ fractions. TCR beta CDR3 regions were subjected to amplification by immunoSEQ multiplex PCR with primers that anneal to V and J segments. A synthetic immune receptor repertoire was used to minimize amplification bias, and any residual bias was removed computationally once sequencing was done. As for the authors' bioinformatics: Custom Python scripts were used to quantify repertoire diversity as the Shannon entropy index. Unsorted, CD4+ and CD8+ repertoires were analyzed separately, except for combined analyses in which CD4+ and CD8+ sequences were merged in silico. As stored in TCRdb, this immuneACCESS dataset retains in-frame rearrangements with V and J assigned. A fraction of the clones does not appear; measured against another copy, unresolved V genes explain less than half of the discrepancy, and the remainder lacks a known reason. V and J calls and clone size are copied from that table; D and trimming were computed from the DNA. The sample table records 15,000 to 20,000 clones; just under 85% of these occur just once. The ten largest clones add up to over 6.5% of the sample.

The time point label for this specimen denotes: newly diagnosed, previously untreated cHL patient sample. As a comparison group for the relapsed/refractory trial patients, PBMCs from patients with newly diagnosed, previously untreated classical Hodgkin lymphoma were sequenced. After peripheral blood was drawn into 8 mL Vacutainer Cell Preparation Tubes, PBMCs were isolated by centrifugation and then cryopreserved. CDR1 and CDR2 are read off the germline V gene as SGHDT and YYEEEE. The CDR3 sequence holds 15 residues, the cysteine and phenylalanine included. Of all the DNA, just the CDR3 is kept, 45 bases in frame from base 1. V is cut back by 4 bases and J by 6 bases, with 12 bases in the junction unmatched.

The chain joins TRBV5-6 to TRBJ1-2; 7 bases in between match TRBD1. Sequenced input: peripheral blood mononuclear cells (PBMCs). The clonotype comes from a human donor with classical Hodgkin lymphoma. Read as DNA, the sequence is TGTGCCAGCAGCCCCCCAGTGAGGGGGCAAGATGGCTACACCTTC. It is translated as CASSPPVRGQDGYTF.